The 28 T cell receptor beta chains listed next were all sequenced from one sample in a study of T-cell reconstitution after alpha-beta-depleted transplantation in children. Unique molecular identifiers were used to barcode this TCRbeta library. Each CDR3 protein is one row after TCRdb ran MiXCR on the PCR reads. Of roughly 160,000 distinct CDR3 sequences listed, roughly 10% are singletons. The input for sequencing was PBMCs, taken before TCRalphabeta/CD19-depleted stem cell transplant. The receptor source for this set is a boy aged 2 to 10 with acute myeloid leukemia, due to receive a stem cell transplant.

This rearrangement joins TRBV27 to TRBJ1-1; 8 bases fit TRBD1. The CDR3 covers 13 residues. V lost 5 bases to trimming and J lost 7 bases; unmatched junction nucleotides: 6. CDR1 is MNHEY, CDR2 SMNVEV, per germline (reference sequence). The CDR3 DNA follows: TGTGCCAGCAGTCCCAGGACAGGGCTTGAAGCTTTCTTT. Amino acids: CASSPRTGLEAFF.

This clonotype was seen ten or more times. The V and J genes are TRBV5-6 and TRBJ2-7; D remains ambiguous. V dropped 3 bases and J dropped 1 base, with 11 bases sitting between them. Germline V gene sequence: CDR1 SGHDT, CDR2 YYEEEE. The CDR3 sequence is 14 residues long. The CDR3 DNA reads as TGTGCCAGCAGCTCTAACACGGCGTCCTACGAGCAGTACGTC. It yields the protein CASSSNTASYEQYV.

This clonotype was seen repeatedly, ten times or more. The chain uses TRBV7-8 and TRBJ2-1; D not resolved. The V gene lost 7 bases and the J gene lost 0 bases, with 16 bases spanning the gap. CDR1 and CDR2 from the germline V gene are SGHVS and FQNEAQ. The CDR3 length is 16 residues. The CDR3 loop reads CASTISRLSSYNEQFF. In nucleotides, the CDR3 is TGTGCCAGCACAATTTCCCGGCTTAGCTCCTACAATGAGCAGTTCTTC.

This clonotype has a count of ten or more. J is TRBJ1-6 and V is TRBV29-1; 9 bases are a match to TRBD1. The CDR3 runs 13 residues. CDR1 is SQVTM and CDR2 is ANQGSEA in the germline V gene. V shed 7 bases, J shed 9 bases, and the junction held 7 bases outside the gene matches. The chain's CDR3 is CSGRTGEGSPLHF. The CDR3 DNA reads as TGCAGCGGCAGGACAGGGGAGGGTTCACCCCTCCACTTT.

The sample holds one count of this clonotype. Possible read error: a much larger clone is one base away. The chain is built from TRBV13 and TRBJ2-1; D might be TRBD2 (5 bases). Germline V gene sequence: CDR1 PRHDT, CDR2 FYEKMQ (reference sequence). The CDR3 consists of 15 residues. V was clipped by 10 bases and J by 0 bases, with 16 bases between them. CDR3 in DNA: TGTGCCACCACCCTTACTGGGAGCTCCTACAATGAGCAGTTCTTC. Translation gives CATTLTGSSYNEQFF. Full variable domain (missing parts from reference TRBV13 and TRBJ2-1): AAGVIQSPRHLIKEKRETATLKCYPIPRHDTVYWYQQGPGQDPQFLISFYEKMQSDKGSIPDRFSAQQFSDYHSELNMSSLELGDSALYFCATTLTGSSYNEQFFGPGTRLTVL.

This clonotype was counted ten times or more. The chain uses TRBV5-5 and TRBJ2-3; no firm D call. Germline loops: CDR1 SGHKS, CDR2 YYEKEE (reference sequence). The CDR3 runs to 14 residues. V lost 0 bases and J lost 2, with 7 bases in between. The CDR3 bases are TGTGCCAGCAGCTTGGTGCGCGTCACAGATACGCAGTATTTT. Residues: CASSLVRVTDTQYF.

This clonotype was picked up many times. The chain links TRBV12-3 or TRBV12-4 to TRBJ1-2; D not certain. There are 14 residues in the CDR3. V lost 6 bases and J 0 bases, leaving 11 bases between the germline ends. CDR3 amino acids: CASRAGLTNYGYTF. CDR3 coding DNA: TGTGCCAGCAGGGCAGGACTTACTAACTATGGCTACACCTTC.

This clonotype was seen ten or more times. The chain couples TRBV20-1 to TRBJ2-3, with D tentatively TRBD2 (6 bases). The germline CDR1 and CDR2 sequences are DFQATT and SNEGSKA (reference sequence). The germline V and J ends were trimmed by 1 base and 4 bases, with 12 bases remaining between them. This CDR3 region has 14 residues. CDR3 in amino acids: CSARADGSADTQYF. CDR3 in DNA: TGCAGTGCTAGAGCCGACGGGAGCGCAGATACGCAGTATTTT.

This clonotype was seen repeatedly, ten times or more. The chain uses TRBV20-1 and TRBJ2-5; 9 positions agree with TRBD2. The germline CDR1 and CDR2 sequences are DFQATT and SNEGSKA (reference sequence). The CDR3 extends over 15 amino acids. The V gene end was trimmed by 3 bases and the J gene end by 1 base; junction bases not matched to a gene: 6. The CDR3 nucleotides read TGCAGTGCTAGTAAAGCGGGGGGCCTCCAAGAGACCCAGTACTTC. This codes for CSASKAGGLQETQYF.

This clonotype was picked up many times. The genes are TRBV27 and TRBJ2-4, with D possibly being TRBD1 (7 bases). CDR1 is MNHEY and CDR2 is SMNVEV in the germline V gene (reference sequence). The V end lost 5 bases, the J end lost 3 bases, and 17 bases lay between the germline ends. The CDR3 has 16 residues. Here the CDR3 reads CASSPQGGRDKNIQYF. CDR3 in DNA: TGTGCCAGCAGTCCTCAGGGGGGCCGGGACAAAAACATTCAGTACTTC.

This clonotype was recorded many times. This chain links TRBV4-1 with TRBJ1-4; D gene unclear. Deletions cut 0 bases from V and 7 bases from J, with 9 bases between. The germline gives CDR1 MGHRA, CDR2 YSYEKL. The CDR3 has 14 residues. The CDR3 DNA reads TGCGCCAGCAGCCAAGACAAGGACGGTGAAAAACTGTTTTTT. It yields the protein CASSQDKDGEKLFF.

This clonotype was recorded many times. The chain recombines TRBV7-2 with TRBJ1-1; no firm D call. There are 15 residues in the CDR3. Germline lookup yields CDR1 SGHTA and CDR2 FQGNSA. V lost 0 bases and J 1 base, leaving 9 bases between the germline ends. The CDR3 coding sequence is TGTGCCAGCAGCTTAGCGCTTGAGGGGAACACTGAAGCTTTCTTT. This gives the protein CASSLALEGNTEAFF.

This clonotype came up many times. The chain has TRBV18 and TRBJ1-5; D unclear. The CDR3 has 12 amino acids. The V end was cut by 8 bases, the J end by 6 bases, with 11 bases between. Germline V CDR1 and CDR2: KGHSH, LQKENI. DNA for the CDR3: TGTGCCAGCGCGGTAGGAGGTCAGCCCCAGCATTTT. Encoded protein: CASAVGGQPQHF.

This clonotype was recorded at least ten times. This CDR3 reads CSAPGRSTEAFF. The CDR3 DNA sequence: TGCAGTGCCCCCGGCAGAAGCACTGAAGCTTTCTTT. This chain connects TRBV20-1 to TRBJ1-1; no clear D. CDR1 and CDR2 from the germline V gene are DFQATT and SNEGSKA (reference sequence). V lost 6 bases and J 4 bases, leaving 12 bases between the germline ends. This CDR3 spans 12 amino acids.

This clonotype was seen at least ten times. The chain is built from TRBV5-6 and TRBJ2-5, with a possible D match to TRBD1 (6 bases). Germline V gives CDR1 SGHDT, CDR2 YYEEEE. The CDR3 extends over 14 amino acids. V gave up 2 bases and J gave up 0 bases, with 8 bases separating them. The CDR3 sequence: CASSFTGYQETQYF. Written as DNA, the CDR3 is TGTGCCAGCAGCTTTACAGGGTACCAAGAGACCCAGTACTTC.

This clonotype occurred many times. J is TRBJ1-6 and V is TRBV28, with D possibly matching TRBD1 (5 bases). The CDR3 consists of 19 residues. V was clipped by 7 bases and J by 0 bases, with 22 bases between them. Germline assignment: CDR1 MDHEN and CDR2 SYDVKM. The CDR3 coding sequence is TGTGCCAGCACCTCTTTATCTCAGGGTTCCCGCTCCTATAATTCACCCCTCCACTTT. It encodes CASTSLSQGSRSYNSPLHF.

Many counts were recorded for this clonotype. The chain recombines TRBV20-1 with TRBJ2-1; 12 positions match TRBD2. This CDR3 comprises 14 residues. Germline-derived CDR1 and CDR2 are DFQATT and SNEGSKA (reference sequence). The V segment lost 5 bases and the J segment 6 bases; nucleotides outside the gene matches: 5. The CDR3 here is CSAPTSGRSNEQFF. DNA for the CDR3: TGCAGTGCTCCAACTAGCGGGAGGTCCAATGAGCAGTTCTTC.

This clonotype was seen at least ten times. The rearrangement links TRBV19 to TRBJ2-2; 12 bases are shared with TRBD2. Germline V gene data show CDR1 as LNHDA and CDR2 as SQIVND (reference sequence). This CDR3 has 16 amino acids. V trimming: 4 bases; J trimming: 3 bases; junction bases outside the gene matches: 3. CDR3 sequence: CASSSRLAGDTGELFF. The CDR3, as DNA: TGTGCCAGTAGTAGCAGACTAGCGGGAGACACCGGGGAGCTGTTTTTT.

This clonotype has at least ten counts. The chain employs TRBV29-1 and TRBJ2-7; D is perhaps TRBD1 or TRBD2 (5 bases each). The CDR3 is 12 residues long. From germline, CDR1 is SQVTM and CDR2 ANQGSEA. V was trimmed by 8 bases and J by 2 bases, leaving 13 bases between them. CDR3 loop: CSISGTAYEQYF. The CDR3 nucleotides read TGCAGCATATCCGGGACGGCCTACGAGCAGTACTTC.

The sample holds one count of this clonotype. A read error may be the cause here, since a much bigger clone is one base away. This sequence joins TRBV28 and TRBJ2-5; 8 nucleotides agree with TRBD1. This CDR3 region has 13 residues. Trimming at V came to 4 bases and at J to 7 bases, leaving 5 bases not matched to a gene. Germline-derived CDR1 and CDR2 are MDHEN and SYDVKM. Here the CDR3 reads CASSSGQVGTQYF. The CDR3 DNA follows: TGTGCCAGCAGTTCGGGACAGGTAGGGACCCAGTACTTC.

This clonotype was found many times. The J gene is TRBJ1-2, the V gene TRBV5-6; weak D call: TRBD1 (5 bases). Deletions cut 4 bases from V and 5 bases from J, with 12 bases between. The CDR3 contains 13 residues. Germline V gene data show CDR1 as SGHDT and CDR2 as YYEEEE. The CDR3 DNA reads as TGTGCCAGCAGCCAGGACATCCTTTATGGCTACACCTTC. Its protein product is CASSQDILYGYTF.

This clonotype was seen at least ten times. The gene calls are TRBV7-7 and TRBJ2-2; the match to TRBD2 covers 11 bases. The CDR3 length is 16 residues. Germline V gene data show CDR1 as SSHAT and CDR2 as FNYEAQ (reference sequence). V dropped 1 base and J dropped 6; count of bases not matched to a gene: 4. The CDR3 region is CASSLEGTSGAGELFF. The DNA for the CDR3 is TGTGCCAGCAGCTTAGAAGGGACTAGCGGAGCCGGGGAGCTGTTTTTT.

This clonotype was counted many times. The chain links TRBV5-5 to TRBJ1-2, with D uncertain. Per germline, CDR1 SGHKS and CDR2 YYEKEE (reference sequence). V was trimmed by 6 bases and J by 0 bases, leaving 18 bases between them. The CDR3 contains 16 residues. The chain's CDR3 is CASKERWSVANYGYTF. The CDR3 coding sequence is TGTGCCAGCAAGGAGAGGTGGAGCGTAGCTAACTATGGCTACACCTTC. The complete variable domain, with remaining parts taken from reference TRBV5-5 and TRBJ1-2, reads DAGVTQSPTHLIKTRGQQVTLRCSPISGHKSVSWYQQVLGQGPQFIFQYYEKEERGRGNFPDRFSARQFPNYSSELNVNALLLGDSALYLCASKERWSVANYGYTFGSGTRLTVV.

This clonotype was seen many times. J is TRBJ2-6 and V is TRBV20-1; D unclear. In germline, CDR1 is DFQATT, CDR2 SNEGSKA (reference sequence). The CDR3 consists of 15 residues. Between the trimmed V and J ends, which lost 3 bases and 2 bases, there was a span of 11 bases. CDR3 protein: CSARRWGTGANVLTF. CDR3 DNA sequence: TGCAGTGCTAGGAGGTGGGGAACTGGGGCCAACGTCCTGACTTTC.

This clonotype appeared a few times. This CDR3 reads CATDGGAGELFF. The CDR3 DNA follows: TGTGCCACCGACGGTGGGGCCGGGGAGCTGTTTTTT. The chain employs TRBV25-1 and TRBJ2-2; D not resolved. CDR3 size: 12 residues. Germline V CDR1 and CDR2: MGHDK, SYGVNS. Trimming shortened V by 10 bases and J by 6 bases, and 12 bases separated the two germline ends.

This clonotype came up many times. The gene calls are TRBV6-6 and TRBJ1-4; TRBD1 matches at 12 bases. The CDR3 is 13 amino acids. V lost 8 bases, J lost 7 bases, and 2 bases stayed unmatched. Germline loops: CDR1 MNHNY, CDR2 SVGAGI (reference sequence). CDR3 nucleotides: TGTGCCAGCGAGGGACAGGGGGCTGAAAAACTGTTTTTT. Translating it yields CASEGQGAEKLFF.

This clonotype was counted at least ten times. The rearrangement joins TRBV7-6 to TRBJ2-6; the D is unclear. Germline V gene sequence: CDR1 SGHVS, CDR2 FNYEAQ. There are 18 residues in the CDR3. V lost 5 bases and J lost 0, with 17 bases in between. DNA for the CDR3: TGTGCCAGCAGCGCCAAAGGCCCTGGGTCCTCTGGGGCCAACGTCCTGACTTTC. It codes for CASSAKGPGSSGANVLTF.

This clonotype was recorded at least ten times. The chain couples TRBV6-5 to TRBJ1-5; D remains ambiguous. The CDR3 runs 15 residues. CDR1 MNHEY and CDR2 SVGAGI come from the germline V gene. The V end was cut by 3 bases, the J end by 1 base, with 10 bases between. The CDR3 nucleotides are TGTGCCAGCAGTTATAACCCGTTGAGCAATCAGCCCCAGCATTTT. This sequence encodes CASSYNPLSNQPQHF.